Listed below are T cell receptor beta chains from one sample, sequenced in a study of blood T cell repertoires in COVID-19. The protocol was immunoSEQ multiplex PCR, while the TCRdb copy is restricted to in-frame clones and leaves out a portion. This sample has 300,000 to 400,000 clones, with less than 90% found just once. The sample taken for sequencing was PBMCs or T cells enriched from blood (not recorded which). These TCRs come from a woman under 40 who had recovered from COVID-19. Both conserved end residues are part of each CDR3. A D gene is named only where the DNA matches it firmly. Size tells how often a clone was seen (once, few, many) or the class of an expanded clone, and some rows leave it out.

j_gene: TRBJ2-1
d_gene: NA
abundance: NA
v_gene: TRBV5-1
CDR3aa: CASSISGQPNEQFF
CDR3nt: TGCGCCAGCAGCATCAGCGGACAGCCAAATGAGCAGTTCTTC

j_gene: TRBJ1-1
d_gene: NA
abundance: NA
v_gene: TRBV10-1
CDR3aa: CASSGTKNTEAFF
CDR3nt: TGCGCCAGCTCCGGGACAAAGAACACTGAAGCTTTCTTT

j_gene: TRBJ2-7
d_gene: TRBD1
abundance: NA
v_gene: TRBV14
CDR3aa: CASSQWRQGNRDEQYF
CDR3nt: TGTGCCAGCAGCCAGTGGCGACAGGGGAATCGAGACGAGCAGTACTTC

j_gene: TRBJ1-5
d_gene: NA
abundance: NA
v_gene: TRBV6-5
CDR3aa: CASRTGIQPQHF
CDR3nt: TGTGCCAGCAGAACAGGGATTCAGCCCCAGCATTTT

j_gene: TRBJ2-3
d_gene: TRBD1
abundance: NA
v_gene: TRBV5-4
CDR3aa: CASSPPGQGTDTQYF
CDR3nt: TGTGCCAGCAGCCCCCCGGGACAGGGCACAGATACGCAGTATTTT

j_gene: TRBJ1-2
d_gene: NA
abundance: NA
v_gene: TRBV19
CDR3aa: CASSIGSHRGGYTF
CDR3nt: TGTGCCAGTAGTATAGGGTCCCACCGCGGGGGCTACACCTTC

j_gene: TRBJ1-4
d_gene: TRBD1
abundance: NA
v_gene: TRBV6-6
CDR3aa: CASRLGGGGEKLFF
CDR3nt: TGTGCCAGCAGACTAGGGGGCGGTGGTGAAAAACTGTTTTTT

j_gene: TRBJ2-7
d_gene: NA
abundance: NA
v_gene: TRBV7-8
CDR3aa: CASSPGRGLKHEQYF
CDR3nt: TGTGCCAGCAGCCCCGGACGGGGGTTAAAGCACGAGCAGTACTTC

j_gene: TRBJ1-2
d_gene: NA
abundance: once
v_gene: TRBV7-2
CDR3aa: CASSLARDRSWGYTF
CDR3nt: TGTGCCAGCAGCTTAGCCCGTGACAGGAGCTGGGGCTACACCTTC

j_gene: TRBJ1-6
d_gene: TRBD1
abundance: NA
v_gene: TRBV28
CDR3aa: CASSSGGGAGNSPLHF
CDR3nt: TGTGCCAGCAGTTCAGGAGGGGGCGCGGGTAATTCACCCCTCCACTTT

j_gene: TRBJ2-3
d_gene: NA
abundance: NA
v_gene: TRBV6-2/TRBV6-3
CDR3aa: CASSQRLEDTQYF
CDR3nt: TGTGCCAGCAGTCAGAGACTGGAGGATACGCAGTATTTT

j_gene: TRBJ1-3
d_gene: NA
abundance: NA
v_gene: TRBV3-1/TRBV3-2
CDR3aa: CASSRRVAGNTIYF
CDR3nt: TGTGCCAGCAGCCGCAGGGTAGCTGGAAACACCATATATTTT

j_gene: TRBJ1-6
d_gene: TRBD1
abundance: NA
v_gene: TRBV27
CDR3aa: CASSLGTVSSPLHF
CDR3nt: TGTGCCAGCAGTTTGGGGACAGTCTCTTCACCCCTCCACTTT

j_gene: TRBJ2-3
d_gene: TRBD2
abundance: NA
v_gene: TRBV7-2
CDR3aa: CASSSSGGRGDTQYF
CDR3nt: TGTGCCAGCAGCTCAAGCGGGGGGCGGGGAGATACGCAGTATTTT

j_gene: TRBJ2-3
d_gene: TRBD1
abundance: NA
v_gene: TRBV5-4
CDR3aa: CASSRRDRGPDTQYF
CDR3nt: TGTGCCAGCAGCCGAAGAGACAGGGGCCCAGATACGCAGTATTTT

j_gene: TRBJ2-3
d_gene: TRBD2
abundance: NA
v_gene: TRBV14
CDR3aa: CASSRPSGGTSPYF
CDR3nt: TGTGCCAGCAGCCGACCTAGCGGTGGGACTAGCCCGTATTTT

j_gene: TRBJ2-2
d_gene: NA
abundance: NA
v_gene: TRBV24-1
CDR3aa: CATSGRGYSIGELFF
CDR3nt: TGTGCCACCAGTGGCCGAGGGTACAGTATCGGGGAGCTGTTTTTT

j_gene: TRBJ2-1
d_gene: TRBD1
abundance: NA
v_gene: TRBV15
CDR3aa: CATSGRQGLRYNEQFF
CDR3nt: TGTGCCACCAGCGGCCGACAGGGCCTGAGATACAATGAGCAGTTCTTC

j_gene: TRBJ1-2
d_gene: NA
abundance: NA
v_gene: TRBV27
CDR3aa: CASSPRTANYGYTF
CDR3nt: TGTGCCAGCAGTCCCCGGACAGCTAACTATGGCTACACCTTC

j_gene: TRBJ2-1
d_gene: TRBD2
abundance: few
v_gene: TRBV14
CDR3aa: CASSNSGGNEQFF
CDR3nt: TGTGCCAGCAGCAATAGCGGGGGCAATGAGCAGTTCTTC

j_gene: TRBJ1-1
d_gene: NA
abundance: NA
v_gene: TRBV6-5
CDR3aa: CASRPRGNTEAFF
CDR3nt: TGTGCCAGCAGGCCTAGGGGGAACACTGAAGCTTTCTTT

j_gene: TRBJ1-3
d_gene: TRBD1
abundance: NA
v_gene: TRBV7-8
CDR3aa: CASSLTGTGFGNTIYF
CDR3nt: TGTGCCAGCAGCTTAACCGGGACAGGGTTTGGAAACACCATATATTTT

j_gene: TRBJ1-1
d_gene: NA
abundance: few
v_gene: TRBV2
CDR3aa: CASRDTGRNTEAFF
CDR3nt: TGTGCCAGCAGGGATACCGGGAGGAACACTGAAGCTTTCTTT

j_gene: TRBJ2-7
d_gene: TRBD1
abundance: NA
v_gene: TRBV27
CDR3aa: CASSSRFLDRDRSYEQYF
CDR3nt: TGTGCCAGCAGTTCTCGATTTCTCGACCGGGACAGGTCCTACGAGCAGTACTTC

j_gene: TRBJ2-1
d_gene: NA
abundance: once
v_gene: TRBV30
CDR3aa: CAWSLGGANEQFF
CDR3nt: TGTGCCTGGAGTCTGGGGGGGGCCAATGAGCAGTTCTTC

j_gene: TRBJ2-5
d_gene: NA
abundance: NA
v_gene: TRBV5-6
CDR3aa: CASSPRVGETQYF
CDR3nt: TGTGCCAGCAGCCCCAGGGTGGGAGAGACCCAGTACTTC

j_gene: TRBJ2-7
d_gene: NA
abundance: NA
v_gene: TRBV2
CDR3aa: CASNRGFKGGSSYEQYF
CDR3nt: TGTGCCAGCAATAGGGGGTTCAAGGGAGGGAGCTCCTACGAGCAGTACTTC